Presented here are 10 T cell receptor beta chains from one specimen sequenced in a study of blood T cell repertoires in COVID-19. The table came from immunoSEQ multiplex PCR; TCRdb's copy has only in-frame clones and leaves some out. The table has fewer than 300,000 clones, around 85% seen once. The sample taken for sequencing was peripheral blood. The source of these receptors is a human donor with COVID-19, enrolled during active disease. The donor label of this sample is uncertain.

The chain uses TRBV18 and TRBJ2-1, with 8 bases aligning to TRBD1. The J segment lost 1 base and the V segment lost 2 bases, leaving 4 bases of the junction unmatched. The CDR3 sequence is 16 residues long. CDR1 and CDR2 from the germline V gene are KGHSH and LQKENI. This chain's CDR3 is CASSPRQGLSYNEQFF. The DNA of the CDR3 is TGTGCCAGCTCACCAAGACAGGGGTTGTCCTACAATGAGCAGTTCTTC.

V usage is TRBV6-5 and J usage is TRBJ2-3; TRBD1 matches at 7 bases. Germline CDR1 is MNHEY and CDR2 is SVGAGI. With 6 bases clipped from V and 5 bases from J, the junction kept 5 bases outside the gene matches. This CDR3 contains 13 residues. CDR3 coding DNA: TGTGCCAGCAGCCACAGGGGCAGAGATACGCAGTATTTT. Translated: CASSHRGRDTQYF.

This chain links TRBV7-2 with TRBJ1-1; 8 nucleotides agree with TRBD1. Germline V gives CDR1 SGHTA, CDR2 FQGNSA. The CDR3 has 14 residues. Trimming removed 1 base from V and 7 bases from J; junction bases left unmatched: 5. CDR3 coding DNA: TGTGCCAGCAGCTTAGTGACAGGGGAGGATGAAGCTTTCTTT. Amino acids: CASSLVTGEDEAFF.

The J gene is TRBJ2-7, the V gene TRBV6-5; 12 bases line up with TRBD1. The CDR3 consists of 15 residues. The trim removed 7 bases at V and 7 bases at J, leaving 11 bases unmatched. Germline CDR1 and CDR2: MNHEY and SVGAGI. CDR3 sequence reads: CASKRPGQGAGEQYF. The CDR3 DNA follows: TGTGCCAGCAAGAGACCGGGACAGGGGGCCGGGGAGCAGTACTTC.

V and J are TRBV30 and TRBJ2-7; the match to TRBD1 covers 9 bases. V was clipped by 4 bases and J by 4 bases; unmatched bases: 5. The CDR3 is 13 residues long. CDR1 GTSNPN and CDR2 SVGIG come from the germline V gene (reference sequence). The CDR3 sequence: CAWTYRGRYEQYF. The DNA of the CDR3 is TGTGCCTGGACCTACAGGGGGCGATACGAGCAGTACTTC.

This CDR3 is CASRDRGVNTEAFF. In DNA, the CDR3 is TGTGCCAGTAGGGACAGGGGAGTGAACACTGAAGCTTTCTTT. The chain has TRBV19 and TRBJ1-1; 9 bases are a match to TRBD1. V shed 6 bases and J 0 bases; nucleotides not matched to a gene: 2. This CDR3 is built from 14 residues. Germline-derived CDR1 and CDR2 are LNHDA and SQIVND (reference sequence).

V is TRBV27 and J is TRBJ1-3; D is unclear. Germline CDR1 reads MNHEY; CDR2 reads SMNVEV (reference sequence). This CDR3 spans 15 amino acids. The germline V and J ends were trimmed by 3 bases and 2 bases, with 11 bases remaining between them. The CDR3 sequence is CASSFRQVPGNTIYF. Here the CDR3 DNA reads TGTGCCAGCAGTTTCAGGCAGGTACCTGGAAACACCATATATTTT.

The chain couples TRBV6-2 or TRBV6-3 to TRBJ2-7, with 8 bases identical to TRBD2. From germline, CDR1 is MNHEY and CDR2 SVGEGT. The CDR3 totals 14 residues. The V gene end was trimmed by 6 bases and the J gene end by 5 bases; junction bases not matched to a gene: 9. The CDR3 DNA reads TGTGCCAGCAGCCTAAGCGGGAGTGTCCACGAGCAGTACTTC. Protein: CASSLSGSVHEQYF.

The DNA for the CDR3 is TGTGCCAGCAGTGAATCGGCTGCGGGTTTCCTTCCCTACGAGCAGTACTTC. As protein: CASSESAAGFLPYEQYF. This chain connects TRBV2 to TRBJ2-7, with D possibly matching TRBD2 (5 bases). The germline gives CDR1 SNHLY, CDR2 FYNNEI. V was trimmed by 2 bases and J by 2 bases, leaving 19 bases between them. This CDR3 comprises 17 residues.

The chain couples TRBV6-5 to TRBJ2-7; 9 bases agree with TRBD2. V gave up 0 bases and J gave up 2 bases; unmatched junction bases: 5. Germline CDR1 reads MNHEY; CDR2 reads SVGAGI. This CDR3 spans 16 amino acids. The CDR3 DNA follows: TGTGCCAGCAGTTACTCCGGCGGGAGGGCCGCCTACGAGCAGTACTTC. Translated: CASSYSGGRAAYEQYF.